This passage covers 17 T cell receptor beta chains from one sample sequenced in a study of control samples from healthy donors and cancer patients. Only in-frame clones appear in the TCRdb table, and some are missing; sequencing was by immunoSEQ multiplex PCR. In the table there are about 130,000 clones, more than 80% of which are singletons. Sequenced input: blood. These receptor sequences come from a man aged 35 to 55 in good health.

The rearrangement uses TRBV2 and TRBJ1-3; 8 nucleotides align to TRBD1. The germline V gene has CDR1 SNHLY and CDR2 FYNNEI. V lost 2 bases, J lost 2 bases, and 11 bases stayed unmatched. The length of the CDR3 is 18 residues. DNA for the CDR3: TGTGCCAGCAGTGAAAGACAGGGGATACGAACTGCTGGAAACACCATATATTTT. It codes for CASSERQGIRTAGNTIYF.

The chain has TRBV6-4 and TRBJ2-3, with D maybe TRBD2 (6 bases). Trimming pared 6 bases from V and 0 bases from J, leaving 13 bases between. CDR3 size: 15 residues. Per the germline V gene, CDR1 is MRHNA and CDR2 is SNTAGT. For the CDR3, the DNA is TGTGCCAGCAGCCCCTCGGGGGTTAGCACAGATACGCAGTATTTT. Its protein product is CASSPSGVSTDTQYF.

The V call is TRBV6-5, the J call TRBJ1-1; D uncertain. Trimming pared 10 bases from V and 1 base from J, leaving 10 bases between. The CDR3 runs to 12 residues. The V gene's germline CDR1 is MNHEY and CDR2 SVGAGI. CDR3 nucleotides: TGTGCCACAATGACGGGGAACACTGAAGCTTTCTTT. Translating it yields CATMTGNTEAFF.

The rearrangement uses TRBV5-4 and TRBJ1-3; perhaps TRBD1 as D (6 bases). The length of the CDR3 is 15 residues. Trimming took 0 bases from V and 3 from J, leaving 10 bases between them. The V gene's germline CDR1 is SGHNT and CDR2 YYREEE (reference sequence). The CDR3 DNA reads TGTGCCAGCAGCTTGGAGCAGGGGTTTGGAAACACCATATATTTT. Its translation: CASSLEQGFGNTIYF.

The chain employs TRBV5-6 and TRBJ1-2; D is ambiguous. Trimming took 2 bases from V and 8 from J, leaving 22 bases between them. Per the germline V gene, CDR1 is SGHDT and CDR2 is YYEEEE. The CDR3 is made up of 16 amino acids. DNA for the CDR3: TGTGCCAGCAGCTTAAAAACGAATCTGGTCGGTTCGGGCTACACCTTC. This codes for CASSLKTNLVGSGYTF.

The chain combines TRBV20-1 with TRBJ1-6, with D maybe TRBD1 (6 bases). The CDR3 has 15 residues. The germline CDR1 and CDR2 sequences are DFQATT and SNEGSKA (reference sequence). V was trimmed by 3 bases and J by 7 bases, leaving 16 bases between them. DNA of the CDR3: TGCAGTGCTAGTGATACCGGGACAATCAATTCACCCCTCCACTTT. It is translated as CSASDTGTINSPLHF.

The V and J genes are TRBV12-3 or TRBV12-4 and TRBJ1-6; D uncertain. With 0 bases removed from V and 13 bases from J, the gap between germline ends came to 10 bases. This CDR3 is built from 13 residues. The CDR3 protein is CASSLATTLPLHF. The CDR3 DNA follows: TGTGCCAGCAGTTTAGCGACAACCCTGCCCCTCCACTTT.

About this clone: At one end the junction does not follow the germline gene, possibly because of a read error. The chain couples TRBV19 to TRBJ2-3; 8 bases align to TRBD1. Germline CDR1 reads LNHDA; CDR2 reads SQIVND (reference sequence). The CDR3 contains 14 residues. The DNA for the CDR3 is TGTGCCAGTAGTCTAGACAGGGGATCTTCACCGCAGTATTTT. This encodes CASSLDRGSSPQYF.

This chain joins TRBV5-6 and TRBJ2-7; 11 bases agree with TRBD1. The CDR3 spans 14 residues. Germline V gene sequence: CDR1 SGHDT, CDR2 YYEEEE. Germline trimming cut 4 bases from V and 11 bases from J; bases unmatched to any gene: 11. DNA of the CDR3: TGTGCCAGCAGCAGACGGGACAGGGGGACCACCAAGTACTTC. Translating it yields CASSRRDRGTTKYF.

The chain has TRBV7-3 and TRBJ2-6; no definite D call. V was clipped by 1 base and J by 0 bases, with 13 bases between them. The V gene's germline CDR1 is SGHTA and CDR2 FQGTGA. The CDR3 is 18 residues long. The CDR3 region has the DNA TGTGCCAGCAGCTTAAGTGTTGGTGAACGCTCTGGGGCCAACGTCCTGACTTTC. As protein: CASSLSVGERSGANVLTF.

With respect to this clone: The sample has other DNA sequences that encode this CDR3 too. The chain employs TRBV6-5 and TRBJ1-6, with D tentatively TRBD1 (5 bases). Germline V gives CDR1 MNHEY, CDR2 SVGAGI. Trimming cost V 5 bases and J 6 bases, with 8 bases left between them. The CDR3 loop spans 13 amino acids. The CDR3 nucleotides are TGTGCCAGCAGTACGACAGCTAATTCACCCCTCCACTTT. Translated, it gives CASSTTANSPLHF.

The chain has TRBV6-5 and TRBJ2-7, with D possibly TRBD1 on 6 matching bases. Looked up from germline, CDR1 is MNHEY and CDR2 is SVGAGI. Trimming took 6 bases from V and 2 from J, leaving 14 bases between them. This CDR3 spans 14 amino acids. CDR3 nucleotides: TGTGCCAGCAGCCTCGGGGACACCACCTACGAGCAGTACTTC. Encoded protein: CASSLGDTTYEQYF.

The rearrangement joins TRBV9 to TRBJ2-7, with 9 nucleotides matching TRBD1. The CDR3 covers 15 residues. In germline, CDR1 is SGDLS, CDR2 YYNGEE. The trim removed 4 bases at V and 3 bases at J, leaving 8 bases unmatched. The CDR3 protein is CASSLQDRGIYEQYF. The CDR3 DNA follows: TGTGCCAGCAGCTTACAGGACAGGGGAATCTACGAGCAGTACTTC.

The rearrangement links TRBV15 to TRBJ2-5, with 8 bases aligning to TRBD1. From germline, CDR1 is LNHNV and CDR2 YYDKDF (reference sequence). Germline trimming cut 5 bases from V and 10 bases from J; bases unmatched to any gene: 15. The CDR3 is 15 residues long. In DNA, the CDR3 is TGTGCCACCAGCTCCCGGACAGGGTTCGGTGTAATCCAGTACTTC. Amino acids: CATSSRTGFGVIQYF.

The chain is built from TRBV28 and TRBJ2-1, with D hard to call. CDR1 is MDHEN and CDR2 is SYDVKM in the germline V gene. Deletions cut 4 bases from V and 0 bases from J, with 13 bases between. The CDR3 consists of 16 residues. The CDR3 reads CASSYVHWSSYNEQFF. Written as DNA, the CDR3 is TGTGCCAGCAGTTACGTACACTGGAGCTCCTACAATGAGCAGTTCTTC.

The V call is TRBV11-1, the J call TRBJ2-7; perhaps TRBD2 as D (6 bases). Trimming removed 5 bases from V and 3 bases from J, with 11 bases in between. The germline V gene has CDR1 SGHAT and CDR2 FQDESV (reference sequence). This CDR3 has 13 amino acids. CDR3 in amino acids: CASSRGSRYEQYF. The CDR3 nucleotides read TGTGCCAGCAGCCGGGGGTCCCGCTACGAGCAGTACTTC.

The rearrangement joins TRBV7-6 to TRBJ1-5; 9 nucleotides agree with TRBD1. The CDR3 is made up of 16 amino acids. V was clipped by 5 bases and J by 1 base; unmatched bases: 6. Germline CDR1 and CDR2: SGHVS and FNYEAQ. CDR3 region: CASSPGQGLSNQPQHF. The CDR3 nucleotides are TGTGCCAGCAGCCCTGGACAGGGGCTGAGCAATCAGCCCCAGCATTTT.